These 3 T cell receptor beta chains share one sample of origin, sequenced in a study of cytomegalovirus exposure and HLA in healthy donors. The PCR contained 60 Vbeta and 13 Jbeta primers. The repertoire was sequenced with immunoSEQ multiplex PCR; TCRdb's copy has only in-frame clones and lacks some. The table lists 150,000 to 200,000 clones, 70% to 80% of them singletons. Sample: PBMCs. The source of these receptors is a woman between 50 and 59 years old in good health and CMV-seronegative.

This chain connects TRBV18 to TRBJ2-5; the D gene is possibly TRBD2 (5 bases). Germline lookup yields CDR1 KGHSH and CDR2 LQKENI. V lost 5 bases and J 1 base, leaving 17 bases between the germline ends. The CDR3 extends over 16 amino acids. The DNA of the CDR3 is TGTGCCAGCTCAACCGCCCGGGGTTTTGGCCAAGAGACCCAGTACTTC. Amino acid sequence: CASSTARGFGQETQYF.

This chain connects TRBV19 to TRBJ2-1; unclear D gene. CDR1 and CDR2 from the germline V gene are LNHDA and SQIVND (reference sequence). Trimming cost V 3 bases and J 4 bases, with 4 bases left between them. CDR3 size: 12 residues. In nucleotides, the CDR3 is TGTGCCAGTAGTATCCCATACAATGAGCAGTTCTTC. Encoded protein: CASSIPYNEQFF.

This rearrangement joins TRBV27 to TRBJ1-6; D is perhaps TRBD1 (5 bases). The CDR3 extends over 14 amino acids. V was trimmed by 4 bases and J by 7 bases, leaving 11 bases between them. In germline, CDR1 is MNHEY, CDR2 SMNVEV (reference sequence). In DNA form, the CDR3 reads TGTGCCAGCAGTTATCGACAGCTCAATTCACCCCTCCACTTT. It encodes CASSYRQLNSPLHF.